This T cell receptor beta chain stems from a study of T cells after yellow fever vaccination. Germline V CDR1 and CDR2: LGHNA, YNFKEQ. The CDR3 runs 15 residues. V shed 3 bases and J shed 9 bases, with 18 bases lying between them. Using its own MiXCR run on the 5' RACE reads, TCRdb lists one record per CDR3 protein. Here the sample spans 250,000 to 300,000 distinct CDR3 sequences, around 5.2% being singletons. The sample holds a few counts of this clonotype. V and J are TRBV4-2 and TRBJ2-4, with D perhaps TRBD2 (7 bases). The source of this sequence is a young man who received the YFV17D yellow fever vaccine. The sequences come from CD4+ T cells sorted from PBMCs, collected on the day of the yellow fever booster vaccination. The CDR3: CASSQARGAALIQYF. Here the CDR3 DNA reads TGTGCCAGCAGCCAGGCTCGGGGGGCCGCTCTCATTCAGTACTTC.